A single sample gave rise to the 29 T cell receptor beta chains below, sequenced in a study of cytomegalovirus exposure and HLA in healthy donors. It was with 60 Vbeta and 13 Jbeta primers that the PCR ran. The repertoire was sequenced with immunoSEQ multiplex PCR; TCRdb's copy has only in-frame clones and lacks some. The sample lists some 160,000 clones, approximately 84% seen once, with approximately 7% in the top ten. The sample consisted of PBMCs. The receptors shown here come from a woman aged 40-49 years in good health and CMV-seropositive.

The genes are TRBV7-2 and TRBJ2-7, with D possibly matching TRBD2 (6 bases). Per the germline V gene, CDR1 is SGHTA and CDR2 is FQGNSA. The CDR3 runs 12 residues. V lost 6 bases and J lost 7, with 13 bases in between. DNA for the CDR3: TGTGCCAGCAGTCGTTCCGGGACTGAGCAGTACTTC. This sequence encodes CASSRSGTEQYF. The full variable domain, in which reference TRBV7-2 and TRBJ2-7 provide the parts outside the CDR3, is GAGVSQSPSNKVTEKGKDVELRCDPISGHTALYWYRQSLGQGLEFLIYFQGNSAPDKSGLPSDRFSAERTGGSVSTLTIQRTQQEDSAVYLCASSRSGTEQYFGPGTRLTVT.

The gene calls are TRBV5-1 and TRBJ1-2, with D possibly matching TRBD1 (5 bases). The germline V gene has CDR1 SGHRS and CDR2 YFSETQ. Trimming took off 0 bases at V and 7 bases at J, with 16 bases between the two ends. The CDR3 extends over 15 amino acids. CDR3 DNA: TGCGCCAGCAGCTTGGGTTCAGGGTGGATAGGTGGCTACACCTTC. Protein sequence: CASSLGSGWIGGYTF.

The chain has TRBV5-1 and TRBJ2-5; perhaps TRBD1 as D (5 bases). This CDR3 comprises 14 residues. Germline V lookup: CDR1 SGHRS, CDR2 YFSETQ. The germline V and J ends were trimmed by 0 bases and 4 bases, with 10 bases remaining between them. The CDR3 bases are TGCGCCAGCAGCTTGGACAGGCTAGTAGAGACCCAGTACTTC. The encoded protein is CASSLDRLVETQYF.

In this sample, this clone turned up a few times. This sequence joins TRBV5-1 and TRBJ1-6; 8 bases match TRBD1. The germline CDR1 and CDR2 sequences are SGHRS and YFSETQ. V gave up 0 bases and J gave up 10 bases; unmatched junction bases: 9. The length of the CDR3 is 16 residues. The CDR3 bases are TGCGCCAGCAGCTTGGCCCTCAGGGGGCCGGACTCACCCCTCCACTTT. It yields the protein CASSLALRGPDSPLHF.

The chain joins TRBV6-1 to TRBJ2-1; D gene uncertain. The CDR3 loop spans 12 amino acids. Germline lookup yields CDR1 MNHNS and CDR2 SASEGT. V was trimmed by 4 bases and J by 7 bases, leaving 8 bases between them. The CDR3 reads CASSATRNEQFF. Here the CDR3 DNA reads TGTGCCAGCAGTGCGACTCGGAATGAGCAGTTCTTC.

The chain uses TRBV15 and TRBJ2-2; 10 bases align to TRBD1. The CDR3 runs to 15 residues. Germline V gene lookup returns CDR1 LNHNV and CDR2 YYDKDF (reference sequence). Trimming took 1 base from V and 4 from J; bases not matched to a gene: 0. The DNA for the CDR3 is TGTGCCACCAGCAGAGGGGACAGGGGCACCGGGGAGCTGTTTTTT. It specifies CATSRGDRGTGELFF.

The chain couples TRBV6-6 to TRBJ1-2; D gene uncertain. This CDR3 is built from 10 residues. Trimming took off 2 bases at V and 13 bases at J, with 8 bases between the two ends. Germline V lookup: CDR1 MNHNY, CDR2 SVGAGI (reference sequence). The DNA of the CDR3 is TGTGCCAGCAGTTACGCAACATTCACCTTC. It translates to CASSYATFTF.

This chain connects TRBV9 to TRBJ1-2, with D unclear. There are 15 residues in the CDR3. V was trimmed by 1 base and J by 2 bases, leaving 12 bases between them. Germline values: CDR1 SGDLS, CDR2 YYNGEE. CDR3 region: CASSVTGNSNYGYTF. CDR3 coding DNA: TGTGCCAGCAGCGTAACCGGGAACAGCAACTATGGCTACACCTTC.

This chain links TRBV9 with TRBJ1-2, with D perhaps TRBD1 (6 bases). Trimming took off 3 bases at V and 1 base at J, with 10 bases between the two ends. Germline CDR1 is SGDLS and CDR2 is YYNGEE. The CDR3 has 14 residues. The CDR3 DNA is TGTGCCAGCAGCGGAGGGACATTTAACTATGGCTACACCTTC. Amino acids: CASSGGTFNYGYTF.

The chain employs TRBV6-6 and TRBJ2-1, with D tentatively TRBD2 (7 bases). CDR1 is MNHNY, CDR2 SVGAGI, per germline (reference sequence). Trimming removed 9 bases from V and 12 bases from J, with 18 bases in between. The CDR3 has 12 amino acids. CDR3 amino acids: CASWGGAGWQFF. CDR3 coding DNA: TGTGCCAGTTGGGGGGGGGCGGGATGGCAGTTCTTC.

This clone was observed a few times. The chain is built from TRBV5-6 and TRBJ2-7; tentative D call: TRBD1 (6 bases). The CDR3 totals 15 residues. With 4 bases removed from V and 1 base from J, the gap between germline ends came to 15 bases. Germline V gene lookup returns CDR1 SGHDT and CDR2 YYEEEE. The CDR3 loop is CASSKRQVSSYEQYF. CDR3 bases: TGTGCCAGCAGCAAAAGACAGGTCTCATCCTACGAGCAGTACTTC.

The chain recombines TRBV5-4 with TRBJ2-7; D may be TRBD2 (7 bases). CDR1 is SGHNT, CDR2 YYREEE, per germline (reference sequence). CDR3 length equals 15 residues. V lost 0 bases and J lost 1, with 11 bases in between. CDR3 loop: CASSLAAGASYEQYF. The CDR3, as DNA: TGTGCCAGCAGCTTGGCCGCGGGGGCATCCTACGAGCAGTACTTC.

As regards this clone: An end of the junction does not agree with germline; a read error may underlie this. Other nucleotide sequences from this sample produce the same CDR3. The chain employs TRBV4-1 and TRBJ1-1; TRBD1 matches at 9 bases. Per germline, CDR1 MGHRA and CDR2 YSYEKL. The CDR3 consists of 16 residues. CDR3 sequence reads: CASSQVQGARGTEAFF. For the CDR3, the DNA is TGCGCCAGTAGCCAGGTACAGGGGGCCCGGGGGACTGAAGCTTTCTTT.

The V and J genes are TRBV6-5 and TRBJ2-1, with TRBD1 matching over 8 bases. The CDR3 consists of 14 residues. V lost 0 bases, J lost 8 bases, and 3 bases stayed unmatched. Per germline, CDR1 MNHEY and CDR2 SVGAGI. For the CDR3, the DNA is TGTGCCAGCAGTTACTCTCAGGGGGCGGATGAGCAGTTCTTC. It codes for CASSYSQGADEQFF.

With respect to this clone: Other DNA sequences of this sample code for an identical CDR3. The gene calls are TRBV5-6 and TRBJ2-1; 13 nucleotides match TRBD2. CDR3 length equals 15 residues. Germline V lookup: CDR1 SGHDT, CDR2 YYEEEE. Losses at the gene ends were 4 bases for V and 5 bases for J; bases not matched to a gene: 3. CDR3 residues: CASSPGTSGDNEQFF. CDR3 in DNA: TGTGCCAGCAGCCCCGGGACTAGCGGGGACAATGAGCAGTTCTTC.

The rearrangement joins TRBV6-5 to TRBJ1-4; 9 nucleotides line up with TRBD1. The CDR3 consists of 14 residues. V lost 5 bases and J lost 9; bases outside the gene matches: 7. Germline V gene sequence: CDR1 MNHEY, CDR2 SVGAGI. The CDR3 spells CASSRTGAPKKLFF. Here the CDR3 DNA reads TGTGCCAGCAGTCGGACAGGGGCCCCCAAAAAACTGTTTTTT.

CDR3 in amino acids: CAWSPLGANQPQHF. The CDR3 DNA is TGTGCCTGGAGTCCCTTAGGAGCTAATCAGCCCCAGCATTTT. V and J are TRBV30 and TRBJ1-5; no clear D. The V end lost 2 bases, the J end lost 4 bases, and 12 bases lay between the germline ends. Germline CDR1 reads GTSNPN; CDR2 reads SVGIG (reference sequence). The length of the CDR3 is 14 residues.

This clone has only a few counts. The rearrangement joins TRBV5-6 to TRBJ1-1; D is uncertain. Germline CDR1 is SGHDT and CDR2 is YYEEEE. Trimming pared 4 bases from V and 5 bases from J, leaving 9 bases between. This CDR3 comprises 12 residues. CDR3 loop: CASSREVTEAFF. DNA for the CDR3: TGTGCCAGCAGCAGGGAGGTTACTGAAGCTTTCTTT.

The rearrangement links TRBV14 to TRBJ1-4; the D is unclear. V was cut by 8 bases and J by 3 bases, with 13 bases left in between. This CDR3 spans 14 amino acids. CDR1 and CDR2 (germline): SGHDN, FVKESK. The CDR3 is CASSRRNSNEKLFF. The CDR3 region has the DNA TGTGCCAGCTCAAGGAGAAACTCTAATGAAAAACTGTTTTTT.

The table lists this clone with a few counts. The chain recombines TRBV9 with TRBJ1-3; D remains ambiguous. Germline loops: CDR1 SGDLS, CDR2 YYNGEE. The CDR3 is 12 amino acids. V was clipped by 4 bases and J by 7 bases, with 9 bases between them. This chain's CDR3 is CASSSYRNTIYF. The DNA for the CDR3 is TGTGCCAGCAGCTCCTACCGTAACACCATATATTTT.

The rearrangement links TRBV4-2 to TRBJ1-6; a possible D gene is TRBD1 (6 bases). V was trimmed by 1 base and J by 8 bases, leaving 12 bases between them. The CDR3 consists of 15 residues. Germline V gene lookup returns CDR1 LGHNA and CDR2 YNFKEQ. CDR3: CASSQAGVSDSPLHF. CDR3 DNA: TGTGCCAGCAGCCAAGCAGGGGTAAGTGATTCACCCCTCCACTTT.

The genes are TRBV15 and TRBJ1-6, with 9 bases fitting TRBD1. The CDR3 loop spans 17 amino acids. V lost 0 bases and J lost 9; bases outside the gene matches: 9. The germline CDR1 and CDR2 sequences are LNHNV and YYDKDF (reference sequence). The CDR3 bases are TGTGCCACCAGCAGAGATTGGACAGGGGCAGGGAGTTCACCCCTCCACTTT. Translating gives CATSRDWTGAGSSPLHF.

V is TRBV7-3 and J is TRBJ2-2; 7 bases align to TRBD1. The germline V gene encodes CDR1 SGHTA and CDR2 FQGTGA. V was clipped by 0 bases and J by 6 bases; unmatched bases: 4. The CDR3 loop spans 15 amino acids. The chain's CDR3 is CASSLTWQGAGELFF. CDR3 sequence (DNA): TGTGCCAGCAGCTTAACGTGGCAGGGGGCCGGGGAGCTGTTTTTT.

The chain joins TRBV7-2 to TRBJ2-1; 14 bases agree with TRBD2. This CDR3 comprises 19 residues. Germline lookup yields CDR1 SGHTA and CDR2 FQGNSA. The V gene end was trimmed by 5 bases and the J gene end by 0 bases; junction bases not matched to a gene: 9. This CDR3 reads CASSLRTSGGLSSYNEQFF. The DNA for the CDR3 is TGTGCCAGCAGCCTCCGGACTAGCGGGGGGTTGAGCTCCTACAATGAGCAGTTCTTC.

The chain employs TRBV7-3 and TRBJ2-1; D uncertain. The V end was cut by 5 bases, the J end by 6 bases, with 14 bases between. From germline, CDR1 is SGHTA and CDR2 FQGTGA. CDR3 size: 14 residues. Written as DNA, the CDR3 is TGTGCCAGCAGCCCAACACCAGGATCCAATGAGCAGTTCTTC. Translating gives CASSPTPGSNEQFF.

This clone occurred a few times. The rearrangement uses TRBV5-4 and TRBJ2-1; D possibly corresponds to TRBD2 (7 bases). Germline V gene lookup returns CDR1 SGHNT and CDR2 YYREEE (reference sequence). V lost 3 bases, J lost 9 bases, and 19 bases lay in between. The CDR3 length is 15 residues. In DNA form, the CDR3 reads TGTGCCAGCAGCTGGGGGGGGCGTGTTGTGGGTGAGCAGTTCTTC. Translated, it gives CASSWGGRVVGEQFF.

V gene TRBV9 combines with J gene TRBJ2-3, with 9 bases aligning to TRBD2. V trimming: 4 bases; J trimming: 2 bases; junction bases outside the gene matches: 8. CDR1 SGDLS and CDR2 YYNGEE come from the germline V gene. The CDR3 covers 16 residues. The CDR3 reads CASSPPERGVTDTQYF. The DNA of the CDR3 is TGTGCCAGCAGCCCCCCCGAGCGGGGGGTCACAGATACGCAGTATTTT.

This chain connects TRBV6-6 to TRBJ1-3; 7 bases are a match to TRBD1. The CDR3 spans 15 residues. J lost 2 bases, V lost 6 bases, and 7 bases had no gene match. Germline CDR1 and CDR2: MNHNY and SVGAGI (reference sequence). This CDR3 is CASSEPGQPGNTIYF. The CDR3 DNA sequence: TGTGCCAGCAGCGAGCCGGGACAGCCTGGAAACACCATATATTTT.

The genes are TRBV6-1 and TRBJ1-1, with D tentatively TRBD1 (5 bases). Trimming cost V 3 bases and J 10 bases, with 15 bases left between them. This CDR3 is built from 13 residues. Germline-derived CDR1 and CDR2 are MNHNS and SASEGT. The DNA of the CDR3 is TGTGCCAGCAGTGAGACGGTGCGGGGGAGAGCTTTCTTT. The encoded protein is CASSETVRGRAFF.